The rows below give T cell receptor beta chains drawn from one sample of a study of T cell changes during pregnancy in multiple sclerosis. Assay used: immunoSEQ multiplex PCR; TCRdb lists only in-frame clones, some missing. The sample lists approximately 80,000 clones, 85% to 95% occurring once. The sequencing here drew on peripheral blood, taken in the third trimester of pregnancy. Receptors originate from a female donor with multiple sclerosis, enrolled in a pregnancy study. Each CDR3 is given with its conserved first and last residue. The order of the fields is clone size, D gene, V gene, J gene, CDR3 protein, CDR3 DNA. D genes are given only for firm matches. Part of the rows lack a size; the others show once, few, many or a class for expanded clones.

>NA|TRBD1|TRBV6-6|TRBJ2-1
CASSPGQGAESEQFF
TGTGCCAGCAGTCCAGGACAGGGGGCCGAGAGTGAGCAGTTCTTC
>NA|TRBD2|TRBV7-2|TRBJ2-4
CASSDPSGGRNIQYF
TGTGCCAGCAGCGACCCTAGCGGGGGTAGGAACATTCAGTACTTC
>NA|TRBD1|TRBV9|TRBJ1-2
CASSSRTGTRYGYTF
TGTGCCAGCAGCTCTCGGACAGGGACCCGCTATGGCTACACCTTC
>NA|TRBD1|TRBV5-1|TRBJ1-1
CASRPGQAASGAFF
TGCGCCAGCAGGCCGGGACAGGCCGCCTCGGGAGCTTTCTTT
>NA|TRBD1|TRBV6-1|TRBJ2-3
CASRRTGVGHTQYF
TGTGCCAGCAGGCGGACAGGGGTTGGTCATACGCAGTATTTT
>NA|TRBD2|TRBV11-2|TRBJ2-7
CASSLGGGGYEQYF
TGTGCCAGCAGCTTAGGCGGGGGGGGATACGAGCAGTACTTC
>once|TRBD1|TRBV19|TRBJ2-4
CASKDRVSAKNIQYF
TGTGCCAGCAAGGACAGGGTCTCGGCCAAAAACATTCAGTACTTC
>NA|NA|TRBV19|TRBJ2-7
CASSINPAIGGAAYEQYF
TGTGCCAGTAGTATCAACCCCGCCATAGGGGGGGCCGCCTACGAGCAGTACTTC
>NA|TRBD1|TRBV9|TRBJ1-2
CASRGGQGNGYTF
TGTGCCAGCAGGGGGGGACAGGGTAATGGCTACACCTTC
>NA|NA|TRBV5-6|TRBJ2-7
CASSSTGESYEQYF
TGTGCCAGCAGCTCGACGGGGGAGTCCTACGAGCAGTACTTC
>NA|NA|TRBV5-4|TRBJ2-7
CASSPDTSSYEQYF
TGTGCCAGCAGCCCAGACACGAGCTCCTACGAGCAGTACTTC
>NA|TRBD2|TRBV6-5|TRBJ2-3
CASSWLGGITDTQYF
TGTGCCAGCAGTTGGCTCGGGGGGATCACAGATACGCAGTATTTT
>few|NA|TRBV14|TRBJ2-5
CASSQVRWETQYF
TGTGCCAGCAGCCAAGTCAGGTGGGAGACCCAGTACTTC
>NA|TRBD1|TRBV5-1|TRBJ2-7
CASSGGQGEVAYEQYF
TGCGCCAGCAGCGGGGGACAGGGAGAAGTCGCCTACGAGCAGTACTTC
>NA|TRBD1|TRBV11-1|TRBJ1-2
CASSRTGGYGYTF
TGTGCCAGCAGCAGAACAGGGGGCTATGGCTACACCTTC
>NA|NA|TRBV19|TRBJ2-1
CASSIQGSMVDEQFF
TGTGCCAGTAGTATTCAGGGATCTATGGTCGATGAGCAGTTCTTC
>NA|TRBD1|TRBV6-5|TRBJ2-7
CASSYPKDRVGYEQYF
TGTGCCAGCAGTTACCCGAAGGACAGGGTGGGCTACGAGCAGTACTTC
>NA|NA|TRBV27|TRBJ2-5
CASSLGGTQYF
TGTGCCAGCAGTTTGGGGGGGACCCAGTACTTC
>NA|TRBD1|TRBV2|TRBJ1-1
CASSYKGGQMNTEAFF
TGTGCCAGCAGTTACAAAGGGGGACAGATGAACACTGAAGCTTTCTTT
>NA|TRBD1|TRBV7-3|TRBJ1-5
CASSSGQISNQPQHF
TGTGCCAGCAGCTCGGGACAGATTAGCAATCAGCCCCAGCATTTT
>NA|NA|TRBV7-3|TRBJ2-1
CASSLGSEQFF
TGTGCCAGCAGCTTGGGGAGCGAGCAGTTCTTC
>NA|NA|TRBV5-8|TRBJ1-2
CASSLTEEYRGYTF
TGTGCCAGCAGCTTGACCGAAGAGTACCGTGGCTACACCTTC
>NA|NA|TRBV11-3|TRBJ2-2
CASSIGVTGELFF
TGTGCCAGCAGTATCGGGGTAACCGGGGAGCTGTTTTTT
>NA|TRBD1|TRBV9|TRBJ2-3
CASSAGQGPFLDTQYF
TGTGCCAGCAGCGCTGGACAGGGGCCCTTCCTAGATACGCAGTATTTT
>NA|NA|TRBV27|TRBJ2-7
CASSFEGGSTEQYF
TGTGCCAGCAGTTTCGAGGGCGGGTCGACCGAGCAGTACTTC
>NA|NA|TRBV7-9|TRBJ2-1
CASSSWALEQFF
TGTGCCAGCAGCTCGTGGGCTTTAGAGCAGTTCTTC
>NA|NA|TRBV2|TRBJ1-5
CASSGPRGIGNQPQHF
TGTGCCAGCAGCGGGCCGAGAGGGATCGGCAATCAGCCCCAGCATTTT
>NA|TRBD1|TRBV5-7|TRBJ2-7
CADQTGERAYEQYF
TGTGCCGATCAAACAGGGGAAAGAGCCTACGAGCAGTACTTC
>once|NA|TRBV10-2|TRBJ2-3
CASISGDGTDTQYF
TGCGCCAGCATATCGGGGGACGGCACAGATACGCAGTATTTT
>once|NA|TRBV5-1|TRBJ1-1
CASSPPRSGGVTEAFF
TGCGCCAGCAGCCCACCCCGTTCGGGGGGGGTAACTGAAGCTTTCTTT
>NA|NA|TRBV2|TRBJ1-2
CARTRSLEGGYTF
TGTGCCAGAACGCGCAGTCTCGAGGGAGGCTACACCTTC